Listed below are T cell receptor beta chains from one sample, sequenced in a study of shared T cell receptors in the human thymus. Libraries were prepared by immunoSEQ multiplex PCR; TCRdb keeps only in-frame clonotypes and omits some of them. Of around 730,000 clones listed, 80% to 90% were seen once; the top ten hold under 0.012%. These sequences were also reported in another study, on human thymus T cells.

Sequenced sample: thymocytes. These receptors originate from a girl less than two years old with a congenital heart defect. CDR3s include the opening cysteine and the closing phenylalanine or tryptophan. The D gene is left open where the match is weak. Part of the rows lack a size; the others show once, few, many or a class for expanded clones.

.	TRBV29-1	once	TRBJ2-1	CSGRQGGNEQFF	TGCAGCGGCAGACAGGGAGGCAATGAGCAGTTCTTC
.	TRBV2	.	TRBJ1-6	CASSEDAGDNSPLHF	TGTGCCAGCAGTGAAGATGCAGGGGATAATTCACCCCTCCACTTT
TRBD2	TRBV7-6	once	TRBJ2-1	CASSLSPRTSGGPRNEQFF	TGTGCCAGCAGCTTATCCCCCCGGACTAGCGGGGGCCCTAGGAATGAGCAGTTCTTC
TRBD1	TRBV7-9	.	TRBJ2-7	CASSQGDRGTYYEQYF	TGTGCCAGCAGCCAAGGCGACAGGGGGACCTACTATGAGCAGTACTTC
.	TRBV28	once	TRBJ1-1	CASSLPREGGCTEAFF	TGTGCCAGCAGTTTACCCAGGGAAGGGGGTTGCACTGAAGCTTTCTTT
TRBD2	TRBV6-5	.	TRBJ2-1	CASGLAGGPHNEQFF	TGTGCCAGCGGACTAGCGGGGGGGCCACACAATGAGCAGTTCTTC
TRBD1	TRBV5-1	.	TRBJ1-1	CASSPGQGVTEAFF	TGCGCCAGCAGCCCTGGACAGGGGGTGACTGAAGCTTTCTTT
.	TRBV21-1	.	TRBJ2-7	CASSRQTVQEQYF	TGTGCCAGCAGTCGACAGACGGTTCAAGAGCAGTACTTC
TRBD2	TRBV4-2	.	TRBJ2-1	CASSQALCQRGGRMDEQFF	TGTGCCAGCAGCCAGGCCCTCTGTCAGCGGGGGGGCCGTATGGATGAGCAGTTCTTC
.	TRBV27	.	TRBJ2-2	CASSRGNTGELFF	TGTGCCAGCAGTAGAGGGAACACCGGGGAGCTGTTTTTT
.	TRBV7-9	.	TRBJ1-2	CASSLGHNYGYTF	TGTGCCAGCAGCTTAGGACACAACTATGGCTACACCTTC
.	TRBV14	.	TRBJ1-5	CASSQTTEPSNQPQHF	TGTGCCAGCAGCCAGACGACAGAGCCTAGCAATCAGCCCCAGCATTTT
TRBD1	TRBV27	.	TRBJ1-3	CASSSSGQSGNTIYF	TGTGCCAGCAGTTCCTCGGGACAGTCTGGAAACACCATATATTTT
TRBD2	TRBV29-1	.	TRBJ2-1	CSVAGTSADNEQFF	TGCAGCGTGGCCGGGACTAGCGCTGACAATGAGCAGTTCTTC
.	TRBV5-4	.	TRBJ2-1	CASSVLMRGRLEQFF	TGTGCCAGCAGTGTCCTCATGCGGGGGCGATTGGAGCAGTTCTTC
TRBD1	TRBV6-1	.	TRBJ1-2	CASSGTGAINYGYTF	TGTGCCAGCAGTGGGACAGGGGCGATCAACTATGGCTACACCTTC
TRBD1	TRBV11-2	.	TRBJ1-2	CASSRYRGPSYGYTF	TGTGCCAGCAGCCGATACAGGGGGCCTTCCTATGGCTACACCTTC
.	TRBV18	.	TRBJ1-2	CASSPRTEDRLYGYTF	TGTGCCAGCTCACCCCGAACCGAAGACAGGTTGTATGGCTACACCTTC
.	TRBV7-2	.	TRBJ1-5	CASSLIQGVQPQHF	TGTGCCAGCAGCTTAATCCAAGGGGTTCAGCCCCAGCATTTT
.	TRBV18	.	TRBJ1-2	CASSPKYGTGMGYGYTF	TGTGCCAGCTCACCTAAGTATGGAACAGGGATGGGGTATGGCTACACCTTC
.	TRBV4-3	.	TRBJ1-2	CASGRGLGYTF	TGCGCCAGCGGGAGGGGTTTGGGCTACACCTTC
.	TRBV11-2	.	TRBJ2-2	CASSLLGRDTGELFF	TGTGCCAGCAGCTTACTAGGCAGGGACACCGGGGAGCTGTTTTTT
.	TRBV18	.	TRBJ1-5	CASSMGRDTNQPQHF	TGTGCCAGCTCGATGGGGCGGGATACCAATCAGCCCCAGCATTTT
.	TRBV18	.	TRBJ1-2	CASSPPDSENYGYTF	TGTGCCAGCTCACCCCCGGACAGCGAAAACTATGGCTACACCTTC
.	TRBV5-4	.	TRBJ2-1	CASSLGQNEQFF	TGTGCCAGCAGCTTGGGACAGAATGAGCAGTTCTTC
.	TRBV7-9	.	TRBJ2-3	CASSHVGNDTQYF	TGTGCCAGCAGCCACGTGGGCAACGACACGCAGTATTTT
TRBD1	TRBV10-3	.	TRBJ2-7	CAISGSSGGRREQYF	TGTGCCATCAGTGGGTCCTCAGGGGGCAGGCGCGAGCAGTACTTC
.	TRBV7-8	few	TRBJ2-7	CASSDEYEQYF	TGTGCCAGCAGCGATGAGTACGAGCAGTACTTC
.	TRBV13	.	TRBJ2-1	CASSFGLASDEQFF	TGTGCCAGCAGCTTCGGGCTAGCGTCCGATGAGCAGTTCTTC
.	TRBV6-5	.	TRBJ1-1	CASSYSMGRSTEAFF	TGTGCCAGCAGTTACTCGATGGGGCGCAGCACTGAAGCTTTCTTT
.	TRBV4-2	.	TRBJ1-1	CASSQRFDRNTEAFF	TGTGCCAGCAGCCAACGGTTTGACAGGAACACTGAAGCTTTCTTT